This T cell receptor (beta chain) comes out of a study of blood T cell repertoires in COVID-19 (dated by TCRdb to the early 2020s). About the study as a whole: Samples from collaborators originated in the United States, Italy and Spain and spanned both the acute and convalescent phases of COVID-19. Samples came from the ongoing ImmuneRACE study (first 160 participants) plus 1,254 subjects from 6 global collaborators. Where available, HLA class I and class II types were obtained from metadata supplied by the sample provider rather than from assay-based typing. A freely available public database, intended as a resource for researchers studying the immune response to SARS-CoV-2, is where the repertoires were released. Sample metadata almost always included a de-identified subject ID, COVID-19 status, age in years and sex. Deeply sampled blood TCRbeta repertoires from subjects exposed to, actively infected with, or recovered from COVID-19 were included in the dataset. The prospective study material was composed of cDNA or gDNA derived from T cells, B-cell-depleted T cells, or PBMCs.

As to this clone: It has no known antigen specificity. No quality values exist for individual bases; no much larger clone is one base distant.

There are 15 amino acids in the CDR3, from cysteine to phenylalanine inclusive. Of the read, only the CDR3 DNA is kept; its 45 bases are in frame from base 1. The germline V end is reduced by 4 bases and the J end by 5 bases; junction bases left unmatched: 9. CDR1 and CDR2 are read off the germline V gene as SGDLS and YYNGEE. Each collaborating institution followed its own protocols to collect whole blood in K2EDTA tubes. For TCRbeta analysis, collaborators shipped samples in one of three forms: frozen whole blood, isolated PBMCs, or DNA extracted from either of those sample types. The paper as a whole reports these results and caveats: Clinical and demographic metadata were provided uncurated, with the amount varying by source and participant.

TCRbeta CDR3 regions were amplified from genomic DNA using the immunoSEQ Assay, a bias-controlled multiplex PCR. On the authors' methods: Within the assay, amplification of reference gene primers was used to estimate how many nucleated cells each sample contained. Sequence reads were collapsed and filtered to measure the absolute abundance of every unique TCRbeta CDR3 rearrangement. Productive Simpson clonality was computed per sample as the square root of Simpson's diversity index over productive rearrangements. TCRdb carries this immuneACCESS record with in-frame sequences only. Its versions omit some clonotypes, under half of them owing to an unresolved V gene in the studies checked, with the rest unexplained. V and J calls and clone size are given by that table; D and trimming were obtained from the DNA. This sample is represented by tens of thousands of clones; more than 70% of them were singletons. Roughly 5% of the sample is taken by the ten largest.

The sequence joins TRBV9 to TRBJ2-3; 8 central nucleotides agree with TRBD2. The source material was peripheral blood. The origin of this receptor is a man between 50 and 59 years old with active COVID-19. CDR3 reads: CASSPAPGGLDTQYF. The DNA sequence reads TGTGCCAGCAGCCCCGCACCGGGGGGGCTAGATACGCAGTATTTT.